A single sample is the source of the 24 T cell receptor beta chains below, sequenced in a study of Ad26.COV2.S vaccination and SARS-CoV-2 variants. TCRdb's table, derived via immunoSEQ multiplex PCR, lists solely in-frame clones and lacks some. The table records about 680,000 clones, 80% to 90% of them present only once. As for treatment: over 15 received Ad26.COV2.S at low or high dose, single or two shots; 5 received placebo; per-sample allocation not given. The samples were gathered on day 63 after the first injection of vaccine or placebo. The sequencing used peripheral blood, collected in a trial of Ad26.COV2.S vaccine versus placebo. Source of these receptors: a person between 18 and 65 years old who received the Ad26.COV2.S COVID-19 vaccine or a placebo.

In nucleotides, the CDR3 is TGTGCCAGTAGTGGACAGGGAGGGGGTCAGCCCCAGCATTTT. Translation: CASSGQGGGQPQHF. This chain joins TRBV19 and TRBJ1-5, with 8 nucleotides matching TRBD1. Germline V gene data show CDR1 as LNHDA and CDR2 as SQIVND (reference sequence). Germline trimming cut 5 bases from V and 6 bases from J; bases unmatched to any gene: 6. This CDR3 is built from 14 residues.

This clone appeared once. The chain is built from TRBV6-6 and TRBJ2-7; 7 bases line up with TRBD1. V shed 5 bases and J 3 bases; nucleotides not matched to a gene: 16. The germline V gene encodes CDR1 MNHNY and CDR2 SVGAGI (reference sequence). CDR3 size: 17 residues. The CDR3: CASSLSRPGTVIYEQYF. As DNA, the CDR3 is TGTGCCAGCAGTCTATCCCGTCCCGGGACAGTGATCTACGAGCAGTACTTC.

The genes are TRBV5-4 and TRBJ2-7; TRBD2 agrees at 7 bases. Germline V CDR1 and CDR2: SGHNT, YYREEE (reference sequence). CDR3 length: 13 residues. V was clipped by 4 bases and J by 5 bases; unmatched bases: 6. CDR3 DNA sequence: TGTGCCAGCAGCGCTTTGGCGGGAGACGAGCAGTACTTC. Its translation: CASSALAGDEQYF.

The chain couples TRBV5-1 to TRBJ2-3; D remains ambiguous. Trimming pared 0 bases from V and 4 bases from J, leaving 9 bases between. The germline CDR1 and CDR2 sequences are SGHRS and YFSETQ. The CDR3 totals 14 residues. CDR3 residues: CASSLGLAPDTQYF. CDR3 nucleotide sequence: TGCGCCAGCAGCTTGGGTTTGGCCCCAGATACGCAGTATTTT.

This clone was detected only a few times. This chain connects TRBV5-8 to TRBJ2-7; TRBD1 aligns across 11 bases. With 4 bases clipped from V and 3 bases from J, the junction kept 3 bases outside the gene matches. There are 14 residues in the CDR3. Germline V gene lookup returns CDR1 SGHTS and CDR2 YDEGEE. CDR3 coding DNA: TGTGCCAGCAGCGGGGGGACAGGGGGCTACGAGCAGTACTTC. This encodes CASSGGTGGYEQYF.

The rearrangement links TRBV6-2 or TRBV6-3 to TRBJ1-2; unclear D gene. Germline V gene sequence: CDR1 MNHEY, CDR2 SVGEGT. V lost 6 bases, J lost 0 bases, and 11 bases lay in between. This CDR3 comprises 14 residues. CDR3 bases: TGTGCCAGCAGCTCCCGCAACACTAACTATGGCTACACCTTC. Amino acids: CASSSRNTNYGYTF.

This clone was recorded once. The chain joins TRBV7-9 to TRBJ1-1, with D hard to call. The CDR3 extends over 19 amino acids. V lost 3 bases, J lost 0 bases, and 23 bases lay in between. From germline, CDR1 is SEHNR and CDR2 FQNEAQ (reference sequence). The CDR3 DNA reads TGTGCCAGCAGCTTCGATATGATTCCCGGGCCTAGCATGAACACTGAAGCTTTCTTT. Translated: CASSFDMIPGPSMNTEAFF.

The chain couples TRBV5-1 to TRBJ1-1; 7 nucleotides match TRBD1. CDR3 length: 14 residues. Germline assignment: CDR1 SGHRS and CDR2 YFSETQ. V was pared by 4 bases and J by 5 bases, with 8 bases of the junction left unmatched. The CDR3 sequence is CASSEDRVWTEAFF. As DNA, the CDR3 is TGCGCCAGCAGCGAAGACAGGGTGTGGACTGAAGCTTTCTTT.

This sequence joins TRBV27 and TRBJ2-7; TRBD2 agrees at 8 bases. Germline V gene lookup returns CDR1 MNHEY and CDR2 SMNVEV (reference sequence). The CDR3 is 13 residues long. V gave up 6 bases and J gave up 2 bases; unmatched junction bases: 3. In nucleotides, the CDR3 is TGTGCCAGCAGCAAGCGGGAGACCTACGAGCAGTACTTC. Its translation is CASSKRETYEQYF.

This sequence joins TRBV19 and TRBJ2-7; D assignment may be TRBD1 or TRBD2 (6 bases each). CDR1 LNHDA and CDR2 SQIVND come from the germline V gene (reference sequence). Trimming shortened V by 2 bases and J by 3 bases, and 23 bases separated the two germline ends. The CDR3 length is 18 residues. CDR3 sequence: CASSIRGGGHPRNYEQYF. The CDR3 nucleotides read TGTGCCAGTAGTATAAGGGGTGGGGGGCACCCAAGAAACTACGAGCAGTACTTC.

The chain is built from TRBV5-8 and TRBJ2-6; TRBD1 or TRBD2 may be the D gene (5 bases each). Germline V gene lookup returns CDR1 SGHTS and CDR2 YDEGEE. This CDR3 is built from 15 residues. V was shortened by 8 bases and J by 4 bases, with 16 bases between the two germline ends. The CDR3 sequence: CASRDAWAGANVLTF. The CDR3 DNA is TGTGCCAGTCGGGACGCCTGGGCAGGGGCCAACGTCCTGACTTTC.

This chain links TRBV30 with TRBJ1-1, with D possibly matching TRBD1 (5 bases). V dropped 2 bases and J dropped 2 bases, with 9 bases sitting between them. Per the germline V gene, CDR1 is GTSNPN and CDR2 is SVGIG (reference sequence). The CDR3 extends over 13 amino acids. CDR3 nucleotides: TGTGCCTGGAGTAAGGGGTCCAACACTGAAGCTTTCTTT. It encodes CAWSKGSNTEAFF.

V and J are TRBV7-2 and TRBJ2-1; D possibly corresponds to TRBD2 (6 bases). V was pared by 1 base and J by 10 bases, with 17 bases between. The CDR3 covers 15 residues. Per germline, CDR1 SGHTA and CDR2 FQGNSA. The CDR3 region has the DNA TGTGCCAGCAGCTTAGGGACGGGACTCCTGTTGGAGCAGTTCTTC. Amino acid sequence: CASSLGTGLLLEQFF.

This rearrangement joins TRBV7-6 to TRBJ1-4; no reliable D call. Germline V lookup: CDR1 SGHVS, CDR2 FNYEAQ. Between the trimmed V and J ends, which lost 2 bases and 6 bases, there was a span of 10 bases. CDR3 length: 14 residues. CDR3 DNA sequence: TGTGCCAGCAGCTTACAGCGGAGCTATGAAAAACTGTTTTTT. Its translation is CASSLQRSYEKLFF.

This chain joins TRBV30 and TRBJ2-5; the match to TRBD1 covers 7 bases. Per the germline V gene, CDR1 is GTSNPN and CDR2 is SVGIG (reference sequence). This CDR3 comprises 13 residues. Germline trimming cut 4 bases from V and 4 bases from J; bases unmatched to any gene: 6. CDR3 sequence (DNA): TGTGCCTGGACCAAAACAGGGGTAGAGACCCAGTACTTC. It is translated as CAWTKTGVETQYF.

The chain recombines TRBV6-2 or TRBV6-3 with TRBJ2-7, with D possibly called TRBD1 or TRBD2 (5 bases each). The length of the CDR3 is 14 residues. V was shortened by 2 bases and J by 3 bases, with 11 bases between the two germline ends. Germline V lookup: CDR1 MNHEY, CDR2 SVGEGT. CDR3 amino acids: CASSYTGTLYEQYF. Written as DNA, the CDR3 is TGTGCCAGCAGTTACACCGGGACCCTCTACGAGCAGTACTTC.

J is TRBJ2-5 and V is TRBV4-3; D is ambiguous. V dropped 2 bases and J dropped 5 bases, with 15 bases sitting between them. CDR3 length: 15 amino acids. Germline CDR1 is LGHNA and CDR2 is YSLEER. DNA for the CDR3: TGCGCCAGCAGCCAAAATCCGGCCAATCGGGAGACCCAGTACTTC. Translated: CASSQNPANRETQYF.

The chain recombines TRBV2 with TRBJ2-7; 8 nucleotides line up with TRBD1. The J segment lost 2 bases and the V segment lost 6 bases, leaving 6 bases of the junction unmatched. The germline gives CDR1 SNHLY, CDR2 FYNNEI. The CDR3 spans 14 residues. CDR3 bases: TGTGCCAGCAGACCCCGACAGGGGCCCTACGAGCAGTACTTC. Its translation: CASRPRQGPYEQYF.

This clone was observed many times. The chain links TRBV30 to TRBJ1-6, with TRBD1 matching 7 bases. There are 14 residues in the CDR3. Germline V gives CDR1 GTSNPN, CDR2 SVGIG (reference sequence). V trimming: 3 bases; J trimming: 5 bases; junction bases outside the gene matches: 4. The chain's CDR3 is CAWSRDSNNSPLHF. CDR3 coding DNA: TGTGCCTGGAGCCGGGACAGTAATAATTCACCCCTCCACTTT. Filled out from reference TRBV30 and TRBJ1-6, the complete variable domain reads SQTIHQWPATLVQPVGSPLSLECTVEGTSNPNLYWYRQAAGRGLQLLFYSVGIGQISSEVPQNLSASRPQDRQFILSSKKLLLSDSGFYLCAWSRDSNNSPLHFGNGTRLTVT.

This clone occurred a few times. The J gene is TRBJ2-1, the V gene TRBV9; 8 nucleotides align to TRBD2. Germline V lookup: CDR1 SGDLS, CDR2 YYNGEE. V shed 1 base, J shed 10 bases, and the junction held 7 bases outside the gene matches. This CDR3 contains 14 residues. The CDR3 here is CASSVRGLAIEQFF. The CDR3 DNA reads TGTGCCAGCAGCGTACGTGGACTAGCAATCGAGCAGTTCTTC.

This chain connects TRBV15 to TRBJ2-5, with D uncertain. V lost 4 bases and J 4 bases, leaving 7 bases between the germline ends. The CDR3 loop spans 12 amino acids. Germline V gene sequence: CDR1 LNHNV, CDR2 YYDKDF (reference sequence). Here the CDR3 DNA reads TGTGCCACCAGCACCTACGGAGAGACCCAGTACTTC. Amino acid sequence: CATSTYGETQYF.

The chain carries TRBV3-1 (or the pseudogene TRBV3-2) and TRBJ1-5; TRBD1 matches 7 bases. CDR3 length: 18 residues. V shed 1 base, J shed 2 bases, and the junction held 11 bases outside the gene matches. Per the germline V gene, CDR1 is LGHDT and CDR2 is YNNKEL (reference sequence). The CDR3 sequence is CASSQGFQGGRGNQPQHF. The CDR3 DNA reads as TGTGCCAGCAGCCAAGGTTTTCAGGGGGGGCGCGGCAATCAGCCCCAGCATTTT.

For this clone: The same CDR3 can be traced to other DNA sequences in this sample. The V gene is TRBV30, the J gene TRBJ2-7; unclear D gene. Trimming shortened V by 0 bases and J by 2 bases, and 2 bases separated the two germline ends. The CDR3 is made up of 11 amino acids. The germline V gene has CDR1 GTSNPN and CDR2 SVGIG (reference sequence). In DNA, the CDR3 is TGTGCCTGGAGTGTTGCCTACGAGCAGTACTTC. Protein sequence: CAWSVAYEQYF.

The chain links TRBV19 to TRBJ1-5; D perhaps matches TRBD1 (6 bases). Germline loops: CDR1 LNHDA, CDR2 SQIVND (reference sequence). V was trimmed by 5 bases and J by 0 bases, leaving 14 bases between them. The length of the CDR3 is 16 residues. The CDR3 region is CASSATGPYSNQPQHF. CDR3 nucleotide sequence: TGTGCCAGTAGTGCGACAGGCCCGTATAGCAATCAGCCCCAGCATTTT.